The present T cell receptor (beta chain) was sequenced within a study of tumor-infiltrating lymphocytes in localized non-small cell lung cancer. Findings and caveats of the study: Only some patients had TCR sequencing, depending on available tissue. TCRbeta sequencing showed higher T cell infiltration in tumors than uninvolved lung. No T-cell fraction difference was seen between IM1 and IM2 tumors.

The data were produced by immunoSEQ multiplex PCR, yet TCRdb's version contains in-frame clones alone and is incomplete. The sample carries roughly 9,000 clones, around four fifths recorded once. Concerning this clone: Its cognate antigen is unknown.

There are 16 residues in the CDR3. J gave up 0 bases and V 3 bases, and 4 bases lay outside the gene matches. The V gene's germline CDR1 is KGHSH and CDR2 LQKENI. The chain is built from TRBV18 and TRBJ2-2, with TRBD1 matching over 7 bases. The sample was lung tumor tissue. The TCR sequence derives from a human donor with non-small cell lung cancer. CDR3 nucleotides: TGTGCCAGCTCACCGCCGGGGACAGCGAACACCGGGGAGCTGTTTTTT. Amino acids: CASSPPGTANTGELFF.